The table lists the clone carrying this TCR beta chain with a few counts. What it binds is not known. These data come from a study of vaccination and CD4 T cells after COVID-19. Study conclusions and caveats: Looking at convalescent patients, 304 of their 307 vaccine-specific clones were spike mono-reactive.

Regarding treatment: roughly nine-day PBMC culture with coronavirus spike peptide pools or control peptides (ViraFEST assay). Per well, a few million PBMCs were cultured in the presence of about 9.2 IU/ml IL-2 and approximately 10 ug/ml peptide pools. The Oncomine TCR Beta short-read assay was what sequenced the DNA obtained from cultured CD4+ T cells. TCRdb re-analysed the PCR reads in MiXCR, keeping a single row per CDR3 protein. The top ten clones hold 15% to 20% of a sample with 20,000 to 25,000 distinct CDR3 sequences, around 45% of them seen once. This CDR3 is built from 16 residues. The germline V and J ends were trimmed by 2 bases and 3 bases, with 16 bases remaining between them. Germline CDR1 MNHEY, CDR2 SVGAGI.

The chain recombines TRBV6-5 with TRBJ2-5; D might be TRBD1 (7 bases). The receptor was isolated from a human donor who received a COVID-19 vaccine. Sequenced here: CD4+ T cells from blood, cultured in vitro, sampled before SARS-CoV-2 vaccination. CDR3 DNA sequence: TGTGCCAGCAGTTACGCTAAGACAGGGAGGAAAGAGACCCAGTACTTC. Translating it yields CASSYAKTGRKETQYF.